This passage covers 25 T cell receptor beta chains from one sample sequenced in a study of T cell changes during pregnancy in multiple sclerosis. The data were produced by immunoSEQ multiplex PCR, yet TCRdb's version contains in-frame clones alone and is incomplete. This table has some 64,000 clones, roughly 90% appearing once. The input for sequencing was peripheral blood, taken in the first trimester of pregnancy. The receptors were gathered from a female donor in good health, enrolled as a control in a pregnancy study.

The rearrangement joins TRBV27 to TRBJ2-7, with 10 bases fitting TRBD1. CDR3 length: 13 amino acids. CDR1 is MNHEY and CDR2 is SMNVEV in the germline V gene (reference sequence). V lost 5 bases, J lost 3 bases, and 1 base stayed unmatched. CDR3: CASSRTGGYEQYF. The CDR3 DNA is TGTGCCAGCAGTCGGACAGGGGGCTACGAGCAGTACTTC.

The V call is TRBV7-9, the J call TRBJ2-7; perhaps TRBD1 as D (9 bases). The CDR3 sequence is 18 residues long. Germline loops: CDR1 SEHNR, CDR2 FQNEAQ (reference sequence). Trimming cost V 3 bases and J 0 bases, with 21 bases left between them. The DNA for the CDR3 is TGTGCCAGCAGCTTCCGGGGGGGGACAGGGAGGAGCTCCTACGAGCAGTACTTC. Amino acids: CASSFRGGTGRSSYEQYF.

J is TRBJ2-3 and V is TRBV7-2; D unresolved. Between the trimmed V and J ends, which lost 2 bases and 1 base, there was a span of 10 bases. CDR1 and CDR2 from the germline V gene are SGHTA and FQGNSA. CDR3 size: 15 residues. CDR3 residues: CASSLSIPGTDTQYF. CDR3 nucleotide sequence: TGTGCCAGCAGCTTAAGCATTCCCGGCACAGATACGCAGTATTTT. The variable domain in full, with the rest retrieved from reference TRBV7-2 and TRBJ2-3, is GAGVSQSPSNKVTEKGKDVELRCDPISGHTALYWYRQSLGQGLEFLIYFQGNSAPDKSGLPSDRFSAERTGGSVSTLTIQRTQQEDSAVYLCASSLSIPGTDTQYFGPGTRLTVL.

V gene TRBV28 combines with J gene TRBJ2-7, with 7 positions matching TRBD2. CDR3 length: 15 amino acids. The V segment lost 6 bases and the J segment 2 bases; nucleotides outside the gene matches: 10. From germline, CDR1 is MDHEN and CDR2 SYDVKM. In DNA form, the CDR3 reads TGTGCCAGCAGCCTGACTAGCATCGGGACCTACGAGCAGTACTTC. This codes for CASSLTSIGTYEQYF.

The chain has TRBV5-4 and TRBJ2-1, with TRBD2 matching 10 bases. Unmatched junction bases numbered 9, after V lost 5 bases and J lost 4 bases. The V gene's germline CDR1 is SGHNT and CDR2 YYREEE (reference sequence). The CDR3 consists of 16 residues. This CDR3 reads CASSFPSGGQYNEQFF. The CDR3 region has the DNA TGTGCCAGCAGTTTCCCTAGCGGGGGTCAATACAATGAGCAGTTCTTC. Using reference TRBV5-4 and TRBJ2-1 for the parts outside the CDR3, the full variable domain is ETGVTQSPTHLIKTRGQQVTLRCSSQSGHNTVSWYQQALGQGPQFIFQYYREEENGRGNFPPRFSGLQFPNYSSELNVNALELDDSALYLCASSFPSGGQYNEQFFGPGTRLTVL.

The rearrangement links TRBV6-1 to TRBJ1-2, with TRBD1 matching 9 bases. CDR1 is MNHNS and CDR2 is SASEGT in the germline V gene. This CDR3 comprises 14 residues. The junction had 9 bases not matched to a gene; V was cut back by 7 bases and J by 6 bases. CDR3 nucleotides: TGTGCCAGCACTAGGACAGGGGTGAGGGATGGCTACACCTTC. Translation: CASTRTGVRDGYTF.

J is TRBJ2-7 and V is TRBV6-1; the D gene is possibly TRBD2 (6 bases). In germline, CDR1 is MNHNS, CDR2 SASEGT. V dropped 7 bases and J dropped 5 bases, with 15 bases sitting between them. CDR3 length: 13 amino acids. As DNA, the CDR3 is TGTGCCAGCAAAGGAGGGGTGTTTGACGAGCAGTACTTC. It specifies CASKGGVFDEQYF.

The chain recombines TRBV6-1 with TRBJ2-3; TRBD2 aligns across 12 bases. V trimming: 3 bases; J trimming: 0 bases; junction bases outside the gene matches: 13. The germline V gene encodes CDR1 MNHNS and CDR2 SASEGT. This CDR3 region has 20 residues. CDR3 amino acids: CASSDRTSGARLISTDTQYF. The CDR3 DNA reads as TGTGCCAGCAGTGACAGGACTAGCGGGGCCCGATTAATTAGCACAGATACGCAGTATTTT.

The CDR3 region is CASLNTGVLKTNEKLFF. The CDR3 nucleotides read TGTGCCAGCCTTAATACAGGGGTCTTGAAAACTAATGAAAAACTGTTTTTT. The V call is TRBV2, the J call TRBJ1-4; TRBD1 agrees at 7 bases. CDR1 is SNHLY and CDR2 is FYNNEI in the germline V gene. Trimming at V came to 8 bases and at J to 1 base, leaving 13 bases not matched to a gene. The CDR3 has 17 amino acids.

The chain carries TRBV5-8 and TRBJ1-1, with TRBD1 identical over 7 bases. With V trimmed by 5 bases and J by 6 bases, 7 bases remained unmatched. CDR1 SGHTS and CDR2 YDEGEE come from the germline V gene. This CDR3 is built from 13 residues. The CDR3 nucleotides are TGTGCCAGCAGGTACAGGGGTCGTCCTGAAGCTTTCTTT. It is translated as CASRYRGRPEAFF.

On this clone: One end of the junction does not line up with germline, which may come from a read error. V gene TRBV4-1 combines with J gene TRBJ1-1, with TRBD1 as a possible D gene (5 bases). CDR1 is MGHRA, CDR2 YSYEKL, per germline. This CDR3 has 14 amino acids. The CDR3 coding sequence is TGCGCCAGCAGCGCACGGGGGGAGAACAGTGAAGCTTTCTTT. This encodes CASSARGENSEAFF.

The chain uses TRBV28 and TRBJ1-2; a possible D gene is TRBD1 (6 bases). Germline lookup yields CDR1 MDHEN and CDR2 SYDVKM. The CDR3 extends over 13 amino acids. The V end lost 3 bases, the J end lost 4 bases, and 9 bases lay between the germline ends. The CDR3 sequence is CASSFRGPYGYTF. In nucleotides, the CDR3 is TGTGCCAGCAGTTTCAGGGGTCCCTATGGCTACACCTTC.

The chain is built from TRBV29-1 and TRBJ1-5; 11 nucleotides match TRBD1. Per germline, CDR1 SQVTM and CDR2 ANQGSEA. V lost 7 bases to trimming and J lost 2 bases; unmatched junction nucleotides: 7. CDR3 length equals 15 residues. The CDR3 is CSAGTGGSCNQPQHF. CDR3 DNA: TGCAGCGCCGGGACAGGGGGTAGTTGCAATCAGCCCCAGCATTTT.

The J gene is TRBJ1-2, the V gene TRBV7-2, with D maybe TRBD1 (6 bases). Deletions cut 4 bases from V and 7 bases from J, with 16 bases between. Germline lookup yields CDR1 SGHTA and CDR2 FQGNSA. The CDR3 totals 14 residues. CDR3 residues: CASSWQGGGGGYTF. The CDR3 DNA reads as TGTGCCAGCAGCTGGCAAGGGGGGGGCGGTGGCTACACCTTC.

The chain joins TRBV30 to TRBJ2-5, with TRBD2 as a possible D gene (5 bases). This CDR3 contains 14 residues. Trimming cost V 2 bases and J 1 base, with 11 bases left between them. CDR1 and CDR2 (germline): GTSNPN, SVGIG (reference sequence). DNA of the CDR3: TGTGCCTGGAGTCTATCGGGGTTCCAAGAGACCCAGTACTTC. It is translated as CAWSLSGFQETQYF.

The chain links TRBV30 to TRBJ1-2, with D maybe TRBD1 (5 bases). Germline V lookup: CDR1 GTSNPN, CDR2 SVGIG (reference sequence). The CDR3 length is 14 residues. CDR3 bases: TGTGCGAGGGAGGGACCTGGCTATAGCGATGGCTACACCTTC. Amino acid sequence: CAREGPGYSDGYTF. The whole variable domain, remainder taken from reference TRBV30 and TRBJ1-2, is SQTIHQWPATLVQPVGSPLSLECTVEGTSNPNLYWYRQAAGRGLQLLFYSVGIGQISSEVPQNLSASRPQDRQFILSSKKLLLSDSGFYLCAREGPGYSDGYTFGSGTRLTVV.

V gene TRBV5-4 combines with J gene TRBJ2-7, with TRBD1 as a possible D gene (5 bases). The CDR3 sequence is 14 residues long. CDR1 is SGHNT and CDR2 is YYREEE in the germline V gene (reference sequence). Deletions cut 1 base from V and 5 bases from J, with 13 bases between. The CDR3: CASSLRTSLDEQYF. DNA of the CDR3: TGTGCCAGCAGCTTGCGGACAAGTTTAGACGAGCAGTACTTC.

CDR3 protein: CASSLLQGANEQFF. The CDR3 coding sequence is TGTGCCAGCAGCTTATTACAGGGGGCGAATGAGCAGTTCTTC. The genes are TRBV9 and TRBJ2-1, with TRBD1 matching 9 bases. The J segment lost 7 bases and the V segment lost 4 bases, leaving 6 bases of the junction unmatched. The germline V gene has CDR1 SGDLS and CDR2 YYNGEE. The CDR3 totals 14 residues.

This chain links TRBV11-2 with TRBJ2-7, with TRBD2 matching over 10 bases. Trimming at V came to 5 bases and at J to 5 bases, leaving 9 bases not matched to a gene. Germline V gene sequence: CDR1 SGHAT, CDR2 FQNNGV. The CDR3 consists of 15 residues. The CDR3 here is CASSPSSLAGDEQYF. Written as DNA, the CDR3 is TGTGCCAGCAGCCCTAGTTCTCTAGCGGGAGACGAGCAGTACTTC.

The chain carries TRBV6-5 and TRBJ2-4; tentatively, D is TRBD2 (5 bases). CDR3 length equals 14 residues. Trimming removed 4 bases at V and 8 bases at J, with 15 bases between. CDR1 and CDR2 (germline): MNHEY, SVGAGI. The CDR3 DNA follows: TGTGCCAGCAGTTCGAACGGCCCGCGGGACATTCAGTACTTC. It yields the protein CASSSNGPRDIQYF.

The chain is built from TRBV10-2 and TRBJ2-3, with 7 bases identical to TRBD1. This CDR3 is 13 amino acids long. Losses at the gene ends were 9 bases for V and 1 base for J; bases not matched to a gene: 4. CDR1 and CDR2 (germline): WSHSY, SAAADI. The CDR3 is CASRQGGTDTQYF. DNA of the CDR3: TGCGCCAGTCGACAGGGAGGCACAGATACGCAGTATTTT.

J is TRBJ1-5 and V is TRBV27, with TRBD1 as a possible D gene (5 bases). V lost 2 bases and J lost 2, with 10 bases in between. The CDR3 consists of 15 residues. Germline V lookup: CDR1 MNHEY, CDR2 SMNVEV (reference sequence). The CDR3 here is CASSLSGGGNQPQHF. The DNA for the CDR3 is TGTGCCAGCAGTTTAAGTGGGGGGGGCAATCAGCCCCAGCATTTT.

This chain links TRBV27 with TRBJ1-2, with TRBD1 identical over 7 bases. Germline V gives CDR1 MNHEY, CDR2 SMNVEV (reference sequence). J lost 8 bases, V lost 0 bases, and 3 bases had no gene match. The CDR3 is 13 amino acids. The CDR3: CASSLSAGGGYTF. CDR3 nucleotides: TGTGCCAGCAGTTTATCTGCAGGGGGGGGCTACACCTTC.

The sample holds a few counts of this clone. The J gene is TRBJ2-5, the V gene TRBV2; 12 bases match TRBD2. Losses at the gene ends were 6 bases for V and 1 base for J; bases not matched to a gene: 3. The CDR3 runs 15 residues. Germline CDR1 is SNHLY and CDR2 is FYNNEI. The CDR3 coding sequence is TGTGCCAGCAGGGGGACTAGCGGGTCCCAAGAGACCCAGTACTTC. Residues: CASRGTSGSQETQYF.

V usage is TRBV18 and J usage is TRBJ1-1; D not certain. Germline CDR1 KGHSH, CDR2 LQKENI. Trimming removed 2 bases at V and 0 bases at J, with 19 bases between. This CDR3 has 18 amino acids. The CDR3 sequence is CASSPIEAANSLNTEAFF. DNA of the CDR3: TGTGCCAGCTCACCAATCGAGGCAGCCAATTCCTTGAACACTGAAGCTTTCTTT.